This T cell receptor beta chain is from a study of post-analysis software for immune sequencing data. Study results and limitations: Patients showed TRBV5-6, TRBV5-1 and TRBV20-1 among about five TRBV segments more frequent than in controls.

With respect to this clonotype: Its specificity is not known.

Researchers reported that TCR beta cDNA libraries carried unique molecular identifiers. MiXCR was run by TCRdb on the PCR reads, yielding one entry per CDR3 protein. In the table there are 650,000 to 900,000 distinct CDR3 sequences, roughly 50% of which are singletons. The trim removed 6 bases at V and 6 bases at J, leaving 15 bases unmatched. The CDR3 covers 17 residues. The source of this sequence is a girl between 10 and 17 years old with multiple sclerosis. This chain links TRBV12-3 or TRBV12-4 with TRBJ2-3, with 10 bases that match TRBD2. Sequenced material: blood. The DNA for the CDR3 is TGTGCCAGCAGCCTACCCCACCTAGCGGGAGTGAGGGATACGCAGTATTTT. Encoded protein: CASSLPHLAGVRDTQYF.